The 10 T cell receptor beta chains listed next were all sequenced from one sample in a study of T cell responses to AZD1222 COVID-19 vaccine. The method was immunoSEQ multiplex PCR; TCRdb's version includes in-frame clones alone and lacks a portion of them. This table holds 120,000 to 150,000 clones, 91% found once. The sequencing used peripheral blood, collected 28 days after the second dose of the MenACWY control vaccine. The receptors derive from an adult who received the MenACWY meningococcal vaccine as a control.

This chain uses TRBV7-8 with TRBJ2-3; weak D call: TRBD2 (6 bases). The CDR3 consists of 15 residues. Germline CDR1 is SGHVS and CDR2 is FQNEAQ. V was cut by 5 bases and J by 1 base, with 13 bases left in between. The chain's CDR3 is CASSAGGTGTDTQYF. The CDR3 DNA reads as TGTGCCAGCAGCGCAGGCGGGACGGGCACAGATACGCAGTATTTT.

This clone came up a few times. The chain carries TRBV27 and TRBJ2-2, with 9 bases fitting TRBD1. The V gene end was trimmed by 1 base and the J gene end by 4 bases; junction bases not matched to a gene: 1. CDR3 length: 15 residues. The germline V gene encodes CDR1 MNHEY and CDR2 SMNVEV (reference sequence). The CDR3 region has the DNA TGTGCCAGCAGTTTATGGGGACAGGGCACCGGGGAGCTGTTTTTT. It encodes CASSLWGQGTGELFF.

The chain joins TRBV1 to TRBJ2-5; the table's D gene call, TRBD2, was not cross checked with the DNA. TRBV1 counts as a pseudogene. The CDR3 runs 14 residues. The CDR3 loop is CTSSQDPAVETQYF. DNA of the CDR3: TGCACCAGCAGCCAAGATCCCGCGGTGGAAACCCAGTACTTC.

The V and J genes are TRBV25-1 and TRBJ1-2; possible D gene TRBD1, 5 bases. The V end was cut by 6 bases, the J end by 5 bases, with 7 bases between. The germline V gene encodes CDR1 MGHDK and CDR2 SYGVNS. The CDR3 covers 11 residues. This chain's CDR3 is CASRGGYGYTF. CDR3 DNA: TGTGCCAGCAGGGGGGGGTATGGCTACACCTTC.

The chain couples TRBV4-1 to TRBJ2-7, with 14 positions matching TRBD2. V dropped 3 bases and J dropped 2; count of bases not matched to a gene: 12. CDR1 MGHRA and CDR2 YSYEKL come from the germline V gene. The CDR3 extends over 19 amino acids. The CDR3 DNA reads TGCGCCAGCAGCCATGAGCCCGGGACTAGCGGGAGATGGGCCTACGAGCAGTACTTC. Amino acids: CASSHEPGTSGRWAYEQYF.

The chain joins TRBV7-9 to TRBJ2-7; D is undetermined. Germline V lookup: CDR1 SEHNR, CDR2 FQNEAQ (reference sequence). The length of the CDR3 is 14 residues. The germline V and J ends were trimmed by 1 base and 0 bases, with 7 bases remaining between them. The CDR3 loop is CASSLGVSSYEQYF. The CDR3 region has the DNA TGTGCCAGCAGCTTAGGGGTGAGCTCCTACGAGCAGTACTTC. Using reference TRBV7-9 and TRBJ2-7 for the parts outside the CDR3, the full variable domain is DTGVSQNPRHKITKRGQNVTFRCDPISEHNRLYWYRQTLGQGPEFLTYFQNEAQLEKSRLLSDRFSAERPKGSFSTLEIQRTEQGDSAMYLCASSLGVSSYEQYFGPGTRLTVT.

This clone was observed a handful of times. The chain employs TRBV5-1 and TRBJ2-1, with 7 bases fitting TRBD2. CDR1 and CDR2 (germline): SGHRS, YFSETQ. V trimming: 4 bases; J trimming: 1 base; junction bases outside the gene matches: 2. The CDR3 sequence is 14 residues long. CDR3 loop: CASSTSDSYNEQFF. The DNA for the CDR3 is TGCGCCAGCAGCACTAGCGATTCCTACAATGAGCAGTTCTTC.

The V call is TRBV7-2, the J call TRBJ2-2; no firm D call. This CDR3 contains 12 residues. Trimming pared 1 base from V and 6 bases from J, leaving 3 bases between. Per the germline V gene, CDR1 is SGHTA and CDR2 is FQGNSA. The CDR3 nucleotides read TGTGCCAGCAGCTTAGGTGCCGGGGAGCTGTTTTTT. Protein: CASSLGAGELFF.

The chain has TRBV5-5 and TRBJ2-1, with a tentative D call TRBD2 (5 bases). Germline lookup yields CDR1 SGHKS and CDR2 YYEKEE (reference sequence). The CDR3 consists of 16 residues. V lost 0 bases to trimming and J lost 0 bases, with 10 bases between them. Here the CDR3 DNA reads TGTGCCAGCAGCTTGGTACCTGGGAGCTCCTACAATGAGCAGTTCTTC. The encoded protein is CASSLVPGSSYNEQFF.

V gene TRBV5-4 combines with J gene TRBJ2-3, with D possibly matching TRBD1 (5 bases). The CDR3 has 13 amino acids. The V end lost 3 bases, the J end lost 0 bases, and 5 bases lay between the germline ends. The V gene's germline CDR1 is SGHNT and CDR2 YYREEE (reference sequence). The CDR3 DNA follows: TGTGCCAGCAGCTCAGGGAGCACAGATACGCAGTATTTT. Protein: CASSSGSTDTQYF. Based on the CDR3 plus reference TRBV5-4 and TRBJ2-3, the full variable domain is ETGVTQSPTHLIKTRGQQVTLRCSSQSGHNTVSWYQQALGQGPQFIFQYYREEENGRGNFPPRFSGLQFPNYSSELNVNALELDDSALYLCASSSGSTDTQYFGPGTRLTVL.